What follows are 10 T cell receptor beta chains derived from one specimen sequenced in a study of blood T cells in healthy people across ages. Primed by a sample-barcoded 5' primer and a J-beta primer mix, a second PCR proceeded for roughly 6 to 12 cycles. TCRdb ran MiXCR on the 5' RACE reads and lists one entry per CDR3 protein. This table holds around 900,000 distinct CDR3 sequences, about 28% found once. Sequencing was performed on blood. Receptor source: a woman older than 75 in good health.

This clonotype occurred a few times. In nucleotides, the CDR3 is TGTGCCAGCAGCCCGGGCGGGGGACTCTTAGCCAAAAACATTCAGTACTTC. Its protein is CASSPGGGLLAKNIQYF. The chain is built from TRBV7-2 and TRBJ2-4, with 7 positions matching TRBD2. Unmatched junction bases numbered 10, after V lost 5 bases and J lost 0 bases. The germline gives CDR1 SGHTA, CDR2 FQGNSA. The CDR3 is made up of 17 amino acids.

V usage is TRBV7-2 and J usage is TRBJ2-3; D gene unclear. Germline CDR1 and CDR2: SGHTA and FQGNSA. Trimming removed 1 base from V and 3 bases from J, with 8 bases in between. The CDR3 length is 14 residues. The DNA for the CDR3 is TGTGCCAGCAGCTTAGAAGGATGGACAGATACGCAGTATTTT. Amino acid sequence: CASSLEGWTDTQYF.

This clonotype was observed at least ten times. The rearrangement links TRBV9 to TRBJ1-2; a weak D match, TRBD1 (6 bases). Per the germline V gene, CDR1 is SGDLS and CDR2 is YYNGEE. Trimming cost V 2 bases and J 6 bases, with 20 bases left between them. The CDR3 consists of 16 residues. The CDR3 DNA follows: TGTGCCAGCAGCGTCCGGCGGACAACAGGGAGGGATGGCTACACCTTC. This sequence encodes CASSVRRTTGRDGYTF.

The J gene is TRBJ1-2, the V gene TRBV18, with TRBD1 matching 7 bases. The CDR3 has 15 amino acids. Germline assignment: CDR1 KGHSH and CDR2 LQKENI. Trimming cost V 3 bases and J 8 bases; bases outside gene matches: 12. The CDR3 sequence is CASSPLRTGEWGYTF. CDR3 in DNA: TGTGCCAGCTCACCCCTTAGGACAGGAGAGTGGGGCTACACCTTC. The whole variable domain, filled in from reference TRBV18 and TRBJ1-2, reads NAGVMQNPRHLVRRRGQEARLRCSPMKGHSHVYWYRQLPEEGLKFMVYLQKENIIDESGMPKERFSAEFPKEGPSILRIQQVVRGDSAAYFCASSPLRTGEWGYTFGSGTRLTVV.

The chain couples TRBV24-1 to TRBJ1-5; tentatively, D is TRBD1 (5 bases). The CDR3 length is 14 residues. V lost 3 bases, J lost 3 bases, and 8 bases lay in between. Germline CDR1 is KGHDR and CDR2 is SFDVKD. The CDR3 bases are TGTGCCACCAGTGATGGGACCCACAATCAGCCCCAGCATTTT. Protein: CATSDGTHNQPQHF.

Regarding this clonotype: Possible read error: a much larger clone is one base away. This CDR3 reads CASIPEQLYNEQYF. CDR3 nucleotides: TGTGCCAGCATTCCGGAACAGCTCTACAATGAGCAGTACTTC. This chain connects TRBV2 to TRBJ2-1; D is unclear. The assigned J gene may be wrong: the sequence end matches TRBJ2-7 better. Germline-derived CDR1 and CDR2 are SNHLY and FYNNEI. The length of the CDR3 is 14 residues.

The V gene is TRBV10-3, the J gene TRBJ2-7; D tentatively reads TRBD1 or TRBD2 (5 bases each). Germline-derived CDR1 and CDR2 are ENHRY and SYGVKD. The CDR3 totals 14 residues. The V and J ends lost 4 bases and 0 bases respectively, with 10 bases between them. DNA of the CDR3: TGTGCCATCAGTGCGGGACGGAACTCCTACGAGCAGTACTTC. Translation: CAISAGRNSYEQYF.

This clonotype was recorded many times. The J gene is TRBJ2-1, the V gene TRBV20-1, with 10 bases fitting TRBD1. The J segment lost 7 bases and the V segment lost 0 bases, leaving 21 bases of the junction unmatched. CDR3 length equals 20 residues. CDR1 and CDR2 from the germline V gene are DFQATT and SNEGSKA (reference sequence). The DNA for the CDR3 is TGCAGTGCTAGAGACCAACAAGGGGATACGGTTGACAGGGGGCGGAATGAGCAGTTCTTC. Translation gives CSARDQQGDTVDRGRNEQFF.

This clonotype was counted only a few times. This may be a read error: a much more frequent sequence differs by one nucleotide. The chain has TRBV10-3 and TRBJ1-2; TRBD1 aligns across 10 bases. The germline V gene encodes CDR1 ENHRY and CDR2 SYGVKD. CDR3 length: 14 amino acids. Germline trimming cut 6 bases from V and 4 bases from J; bases unmatched to any gene: 5. Here the CDR3 reads CAIRTGGAGYGYTF. The CDR3 bases are TGTGCCATCAGGACAGGGGGCGCGGGCTATGGCTACACCTTC.

The chain has TRBV28 and TRBJ2-4; 9 bases are shared with TRBD2. Germline V gene data show CDR1 as MDHEN and CDR2 as SYDVKM. The CDR3 is 18 residues long. Unmatched junction bases numbered 18, after V lost 8 bases and J lost 4 bases. DNA of the CDR3: TGTGCCAGCCGTGCCGGGACTAGCCTGGACCTAGCAAAAAACATTCAGTACTTC. As protein: CASRAGTSLDLAKNIQYF.